The 31 T cell receptor beta chains presented below share a single source sample, sequenced in a study of cytomegalovirus exposure and HLA in healthy donors. Vbeta (60) and Jbeta (13) primers were used in the PCR. Measured with immunoSEQ multiplex PCR; TCRdb has only the in-frame clones, and not every one. Found here are around 210,000 clones, over 65% of them singletons; the top ten hold 2.9%. The sequenced sample consisted of PBMCs. Source of these receptors: a woman in her 30s in good health and CMV-seronegative.

This chain links TRBV7-9 with TRBJ2-3; TRBD1 might be the D (6 bases). Trimming shortened V by 6 bases and J by 4 bases, and 11 bases separated the two germline ends. Germline V lookup: CDR1 SEHNR, CDR2 FQNEAQ (reference sequence). The CDR3 covers 13 residues. Here the CDR3 DNA reads TGTGCCAGCAGTAGGACAGAATCAGATACGCAGTATTTT. Translating gives CASSRTESDTQYF.

This clone has only one observation. V usage is TRBV14 and J usage is TRBJ2-7, with 7 bases that match TRBD1. The CDR3 loop spans 12 amino acids. Trimming took 4 bases from V and 7 from J; bases not matched to a gene: 4. From germline, CDR1 is SGHDN and CDR2 FVKESK. The CDR3 sequence is CASSPMDREQYF. The CDR3 DNA follows: TGTGCCAGCAGCCCCATGGACAGGGAGCAGTACTTC.

This chain connects TRBV4-1 to TRBJ2-2; 11 bases fit TRBD2. This CDR3 region has 19 residues. Germline V CDR1 and CDR2: MGHRA, YSYEKL. V lost 1 base, J lost 5 bases, and 12 bases stayed unmatched. The CDR3 nucleotides are TGCGCCAGCAGCCAAGTGGGTATAGCGGGAGGGCCACGTACCGGGGAGCTGTTTTTT. Protein product: CASSQVGIAGGPRTGELFF.

The chain combines TRBV9 with TRBJ2-3, with 7 bases lining up with TRBD2. This CDR3 region has 14 residues. In germline, CDR1 is SGDLS, CDR2 YYNGEE. V lost 2 bases to trimming and J lost 5 bases; unmatched junction nucleotides: 5. As DNA, the CDR3 is TGTGCCAGCAGCGTGGGGGGGAGGAGAGATACGCAGTATTTT. Protein product: CASSVGGRRDTQYF.

Notes on this clone: This CDR3 is also generated by other DNA sequences in the sample. The chain is built from TRBV2 and TRBJ1-1; 7 nucleotides agree with TRBD1. The CDR3 totals 13 residues. Germline V lookup: CDR1 SNHLY, CDR2 FYNNEI. The ends lost 6 bases at V and 4 bases at J; junction bases unmatched: 5. The CDR3 sequence is CASSVQGGTEAFF. The CDR3 DNA reads TGTGCCAGCAGCGTTCAGGGGGGCACTGAAGCTTTCTTT.

On this clone: The germline gene is not matched at one end of the junction; a read error may be the cause. CDR3 amino acids: CASGLGPTGKINYDYTF. The CDR3 region has the DNA TGTGCTAGTGGCCTGGGGCCGACAGGGAAGATCAACTATGACTACACCTTC. The chain joins TRBV12-5 to TRBJ1-2; 7 positions agree with TRBD1. Looked up from germline, CDR1 is LGHNT and CDR2 is FRNRAP. This CDR3 is built from 17 residues.

Details on this clone: The identical CDR3 is also encoded by other nucleotide sequences in the sample. V usage is TRBV5-1 and J usage is TRBJ2-1, with no clear D. Germline assignment: CDR1 SGHRS and CDR2 YFSETQ. V was cut by 0 bases and J by 0 bases, with 7 bases left in between. The CDR3 totals 15 residues. CDR3 region: CASSLAGSSYNEQFF. The CDR3, as DNA: TGCGCCAGCAGCTTGGCCGGTAGCTCCTACAATGAGCAGTTCTTC.

The chain couples TRBV11-3 to TRBJ2-3, with D tentatively TRBD1 (5 bases). CDR1 is SGHNT and CDR2 is YENEEA in the germline V gene. V was clipped by 1 base and J by 5 bases, with 7 bases between them. The CDR3 is made up of 13 amino acids. CDR3 sequence reads: CASSLGGVDTQYF. In nucleotides, the CDR3 is TGTGCCAGCAGCTTAGGGGGCGTAGATACGCAGTATTTT. Supplemented by reference TRBV11-3 and TRBJ2-3, the full variable domain reads EAGVVQSPRYKIIEKKQPVAFWCNPISGHNTLYWYLQNLGQGPELLIRYENEEAVDDSQLPKDRFSAERLKGVDSTLKIQPAELGDSAVYLCASSLGGVDTQYFGPGTRLTVL.

The rearrangement uses TRBV7-2 and TRBJ2-7; no clear D. The CDR3 runs to 14 residues. Germline assignment: CDR1 SGHTA and CDR2 FQGNSA. V gave up 0 bases and J gave up 0 bases, with 6 bases separating them. CDR3 region: CASSLATGSYEQYF. CDR3 bases: TGTGCCAGCAGCTTAGCGACTGGCTCCTACGAGCAGTACTTC.

The rearrangement uses TRBV27 and TRBJ2-7; D may be TRBD2 (6 bases). Germline CDR1 MNHEY, CDR2 SMNVEV (reference sequence). V dropped 0 bases and J dropped 5 bases, with 8 bases sitting between them. There are 13 residues in the CDR3. DNA for the CDR3: TGTGCCAGCAGTTTATCCGGGGAGGACGAGCAGTACTTC. Its protein is CASSLSGEDEQYF.

The V gene is TRBV28, the J gene TRBJ2-7; 9 positions agree with TRBD1. Trimming removed 6 bases from V and 2 bases from J; junction bases left unmatched: 8. From germline, CDR1 is MDHEN and CDR2 SYDVKM. CDR3 length equals 15 residues. This chain's CDR3 is CASRPGTGPPYEQYF. The DNA for the CDR3 is TGTGCCAGCAGACCCGGGACAGGGCCACCCTACGAGCAGTACTTC. Together with reference TRBV28 and TRBJ2-7, the CDR3 gives the full variable domain: DVKVTQSSRYLVKRTGEKVFLECVQDMDHENMFWYRQDPGLGLRLIYFSYDVKMKEKGDIPEGYSVSREKKERFSLILESASTNQTSMYLCASRPGTGPPYEQYFGPGTRLTVT.

In the case of this clone: Mismatch with germline at one junction end may stem from a read error. Other DNA sequences within the sample encode an identical CDR3. The chain couples TRBV5-8 to TRBJ2-5; 9 bases are shared with TRBD2. The CDR3 length is 14 residues. Germline-derived CDR1 and CDR2 are SGHTS and YDEGEE. DNA for the CDR3: TGTGCAAGCAGCTTAACGCGGGGGGGAGAGACCCAGTACTTC. It encodes CASSLTRGGETQYF.

The J gene is TRBJ2-2, the V gene TRBV6-5; D perhaps matches TRBD1 (5 bases). V lost 5 bases to trimming and J lost 7 bases, with 11 bases between them. This CDR3 is 13 amino acids long. Germline V gene data show CDR1 as MNHEY and CDR2 as SVGAGI. The CDR3 coding sequence is TGTGCCAGCAGTCAACAGGTAGACGGGGAGCTGTTTTTT. It encodes CASSQQVDGELFF.

The chain joins TRBV7-2 to TRBJ2-7, with D perhaps TRBD2 (7 bases). The CDR3 totals 15 residues. Deletions cut 6 bases from V and 6 bases from J, with 21 bases between. The V gene's germline CDR1 is SGHTA and CDR2 FQGNSA. The chain's CDR3 is CASRQRGGPVGEQYF. Written as DNA, the CDR3 is TGTGCCAGCAGGCAAAGGGGGGGGCCAGTGGGCGAGCAGTACTTC. The full variable domain, its missing parts supplied by reference TRBV7-2 and TRBJ2-7, is GAGVSQSPSNKVTEKGKDVELRCDPISGHTALYWYRQSLGQGLEFLIYFQGNSAPDKSGLPSDRFSAERTGGSVSTLTIQRTQQEDSAVYLCASRQRGGPVGEQYFGPGTRLTVT.

The chain is built from TRBV28 and TRBJ2-7; D possibly corresponds to TRBD1 (6 bases). CDR3 size: 14 residues. Trimming cost V 7 bases and J 2 bases, with 15 bases left between them. Germline V lookup: CDR1 MDHEN, CDR2 SYDVKM. CDR3 in DNA: TGTGCCAGCAATCTCAGGGGAGAACCCTACGAGCAGTACTTC. Its translation: CASNLRGEPYEQYF.

The chain combines TRBV2 with TRBJ2-7, with 10 bases lining up with TRBD1. The CDR3 extends over 14 amino acids. The V and J ends lost 10 bases and 3 bases, in that order; junction bases with no gene match: 9. Germline CDR1 is SNHLY and CDR2 is FYNNEI. For the CDR3, the DNA is TGTGCCATCGTTGTCCGGGACAGGGGCTACGAGCAGTACTTC. The encoded protein is CAIVVRDRGYEQYF.

This chain connects TRBV5-6 to TRBJ2-7; D call uncertain. The CDR3 spans 14 residues. From germline, CDR1 is SGHDT and CDR2 YYEEEE. V was trimmed by 7 bases and J by 3 bases, leaving 17 bases between them. This CDR3 is CASSPVRSGYEQYF. CDR3 coding DNA: TGTGCCAGCTCACCAGTCCGTTCGGGCTACGAGCAGTACTTC. The full variable domain, rest sourced from reference TRBV5-6 and TRBJ2-7, is DAGVTQSPTHLIKTRGQQVTLRCSPKSGHDTVSWYQQALGQGPQFIFQYYEEEERQRGNFPDRFSGHQFPNYSSELNVNALLLGDSALYLCASSPVRSGYEQYFGPGTRLTVT.

V usage is TRBV30 and J usage is TRBJ2-3, with 10 nucleotides matching TRBD2. This CDR3 has 17 amino acids. Germline V lookup: CDR1 GTSNPN, CDR2 SVGIG (reference sequence). J lost 2 bases, V lost 5 bases, and 13 bases had no gene match. The CDR3 DNA reads as TGTGCCTGGGGGGGCGGTCGGACTAGCGGATCCACAGATACGCAGTATTTT. This codes for CAWGGGRTSGSTDTQYF.

This clone was seen a handful of times. The CDR3, as DNA: TGTGCCAGCTCACCAAACAGTTTGAGCTCTGGAAACACCATATATTTT. Protein product: CASSPNSLSSGNTIYF. This chain joins TRBV18 and TRBJ1-3, with D unresolved. Per the germline V gene, CDR1 is KGHSH and CDR2 is LQKENI. CDR3 length: 16 amino acids. Trimming removed 2 bases from V and 0 bases from J, with 11 bases in between.

V is TRBV5-1 and J is TRBJ1-5; D is ambiguous. The CDR3 runs 13 residues. V was cut by 2 bases and J by 5 bases, with 8 bases left in between. Per the germline V gene, CDR1 is SGHRS and CDR2 is YFSETQ. This CDR3 is CASSLNRDQPQHF. CDR3 sequence (DNA): TGCGCCAGCAGCTTAAATCGGGATCAGCCCCAGCATTTT. The full variable domain, in which reference TRBV5-1 and TRBJ1-5 provide the parts outside the CDR3, is KAGVTQTPRYLIKTRGQQVTLSCSPISGHRSVSWYQQTPGQGLQFLFEYFSETQRNKGNFPGRFSGRQFSNSRSEMNVSTLELGDSALYLCASSLNRDQPQHFGDGTRLSIL.

V and J are TRBV30 and TRBJ2-1; 11 positions match TRBD2. Trimming removed 6 bases from V and 7 bases from J; junction bases left unmatched: 8. This CDR3 has 14 residues. CDR1 and CDR2 from the germline V gene are GTSNPN and SVGIG (reference sequence). CDR3 sequence: CACASGLAVNEQFF. DNA of the CDR3: TGTGCCTGCGCCTCGGGACTAGCGGTAAATGAGCAGTTCTTC.

This clone occurred once. The J gene is TRBJ2-5, the V gene TRBV30; 12 nucleotides agree with TRBD2. J lost 4 bases, V lost 0 bases, and 12 bases had no gene match. Germline CDR1 GTSNPN, CDR2 SVGIG (reference sequence). The CDR3 consists of 18 residues. The CDR3 nucleotides are TGTGCCTGGAGTGTATTTGGTTTGACTAGCGGGGGTGGAGAGACCCAGTACTTC. This encodes CAWSVFGLTSGGGETQYF. The variable domain in full, completed from reference TRBV30 and TRBJ2-5, reads SQTIHQWPATLVQPVGSPLSLECTVEGTSNPNLYWYRQAAGRGLQLLFYSVGIGQISSEVPQNLSASRPQDRQFILSSKKLLLSDSGFYLCAWSVFGLTSGGGETQYFGPGTRLLVL.

The chain has TRBV5-8 and TRBJ1-2; maybe TRBD1 (5 bases). V lost 1 base and J 6 bases, leaving 16 bases between the germline ends. The V gene's germline CDR1 is SGHTS and CDR2 YDEGEE. CDR3 length: 15 residues. The CDR3 DNA sequence: TGTGCCAGCAGCTTGTTCTTTGCCAGGGTCGATGGCTACACCTTC. It is translated as CASSLFFARVDGYTF.

V gene TRBV18 combines with J gene TRBJ1-2; 10 bases line up with TRBD1. This CDR3 spans 16 amino acids. Trimming cost V 6 bases and J 4 bases; bases outside gene matches: 11. Per the germline V gene, CDR1 is KGHSH and CDR2 is LQKENI. The chain's CDR3 is CASSPIGTGDIYGYTF. Written as DNA, the CDR3 is TGTGCCAGCTCTCCCATCGGGACAGGGGACATCTATGGCTACACCTTC.

V usage is TRBV4-1 and J usage is TRBJ1-5; no reliable D call. CDR1 is MGHRA and CDR2 is YSYEKL in the germline V gene. The CDR3 runs to 14 residues. V was clipped by 4 bases and J by 6 bases, with 13 bases between them. The CDR3 protein is CASSRMGSGQPQHF. The CDR3 DNA follows: TGCGCCAGCAGCCGAATGGGTTCGGGTCAGCCCCAGCATTTT.

This clone appeared a few times. The chain has TRBV11-2 and TRBJ2-7; maybe TRBD1 (6 bases). Trimming took off 5 bases at V and 3 bases at J, with 11 bases between the two ends. The CDR3 consists of 13 residues. Per germline, CDR1 SGHAT and CDR2 FQNNGV. The CDR3 region has the DNA TGTGCCAGCAGCCACGCACAGGGCTACGAGCAGTACTTC. As protein: CASSHAQGYEQYF.

Turning to this clone: A read error may produce the germline difference seen at one junction end. V is TRBV19 and J is TRBJ2-3; TRBD2 matches at 9 bases. This CDR3 is 18 amino acids long. Germline assignment: CDR1 LNHDA and CDR2 SQIVND (reference sequence). CDR3 sequence reads: CASSIAGEWGTWTDTQYF. The CDR3 bases are TGTGCCAGTAGCATAGCGGGAGAGTGGGGCACTTGGACAGATACGCAGTATTTT.

This clone was seen a handful of times. CDR3 in amino acids: CASSQDRLSQPQHF. The CDR3 region has the DNA TGTGCCAGCAGCCAAGATCGTCTGAGTCAGCCCCAGCATTTT. J is TRBJ1-5 and V is TRBV4-2; D remains ambiguous. This CDR3 spans 14 amino acids. With 0 bases removed from V and 6 bases from J, the gap between germline ends came to 9 bases. The germline gives CDR1 LGHNA, CDR2 YNFKEQ.

The chain recombines TRBV15 with TRBJ1-5; TRBD1 matches 7 bases. V lost 4 bases and J lost 3; bases outside the gene matches: 6. CDR1 and CDR2 (germline): LNHNV, YYDKDF (reference sequence). The CDR3 is made up of 15 amino acids. CDR3 in amino acids: CATSKSGTVNQPQHF. CDR3 in DNA: TGTGCCACCAGCAAGTCCGGGACAGTCAATCAGCCCCAGCATTTT. The full variable domain, in which reference TRBV15 and TRBJ1-5 provide the parts outside the CDR3, is DAMVIQNPRYQVTQFGKPVTLSCSQTLNHNVMYWYQQKSSQAPKLLFHYYDKDFNNEADTPDNFQSRRPNTSFCFLDIRSPGLGDTAMYLCATSKSGTVNQPQHFGDGTRLSIL.

This clone showed up just a few times. The chain carries TRBV28 and TRBJ1-2, with a possible D match to TRBD1 (5 bases). Germline CDR1 is MDHEN and CDR2 is SYDVKM. Trimming left V 2 bases short and J 4 bases short, with 14 bases between. The CDR3 spans 15 residues. Here the CDR3 DNA reads TGTGCCAGCAGTTTAATGGGGGGATGGGTCTATGGCTACACCTTC. It specifies CASSLMGGWVYGYTF.

The CDR3 region is CSGERVGQGTEAFF. CDR3 nucleotides: TGCAGCGGTGAGAGGGTAGGACAGGGCACTGAAGCTTTCTTT. J is TRBJ1-1 and V is TRBV29-1; TRBD1 matches 8 bases. With 7 bases clipped from V and 4 bases from J, the junction kept 11 bases outside the gene matches. The CDR3 has 14 amino acids. Germline V gene data show CDR1 as SQVTM and CDR2 as ANQGSEA.